A selection of T cell receptor beta chains follows, all from one sample in a study of radiotherapy plus CTLA-4 blockade in lung cancer. Libraries were prepared by immunoSEQ multiplex PCR; TCRdb keeps only in-frame clonotypes and omits some of them. The data show 120,000 or so clones, 80% to 90% seen once. Sequences were derived from peripheral blood, sampled from a patient treated with radiotherapy plus ipilimumab. The receptors stem from a human donor with non-small cell lung cancer that progressed on radiotherapy plus ipilimumab. CDR3s include the opening cysteine and the closing phenylalanine or tryptophan. A D gene is named only where the DNA matches it firmly. The listing skips clone size in some rows; elsewhere it reads once, few, many or a size class.

.	.	TRBV7-9	TRBJ2-5	CASSGLSETQYF	TGTGCCAGCAGCGGGCTTTCAGAGACCCAGTACTTC
.	.	TRBV19	TRBJ1-1	CASGGAFF	TGTGCCAGTGGGGGGGCTTTCTTT
once	.	TRBV15	TRBJ1-1	CATSRSVQNTEAFF	TGTGCCACCAGCAGATCAGTCCAGAACACTGAAGCTTTCTTT
.	.	TRBV7-2	TRBJ1-1	CASSPQGTPNTEAFF	TGTGCCAGCAGCCCCCAGGGGACACCGAACACTGAAGCTTTCTTT
once	.	TRBV6-5	TRBJ2-7	CASSAWAPGFEQYF	TGTGCCAGCAGTGCCTGGGCGCCGGGGTTCGAGCAGTACTTC
.	TRBD2	TRBV6-4	TRBJ2-5	CASSAIAGGPETQYF	TGTGCCAGCAGTGCTATAGCGGGAGGGCCAGAGACCCAGTACTTC
.	.	TRBV6-5	TRBJ2-7	CASSYSRPQREQYF	TGTGCCAGCAGTTACTCCAGGCCCCAGAGAGAGCAGTACTTC
.	TRBD1	TRBV6-1	TRBJ1-2	CASSQAGTGFIFHYGYTF	TGTGCCAGCAGTCAAGCCGGGACAGGTTTTATCTTCCACTATGGCTACACCTTC
.	.	TRBV5-4	TRBJ2-7	CASSADSYEQYF	TGTGCCAGCAGCGCCGATTCCTACGAGCAGTACTTC
.	.	TRBV29-1	TRBJ2-3	CSVRTGTDTQYF	TGCAGCGTCCGGACAGGCACAGATACGCAGTATTTT
.	.	TRBV7-8	TRBJ2-2	CASSFTTRVLKSDTGELFF	TGTGCCAGCAGCTTCACTACCCGGGTTCTCAAAAGCGACACCGGGGAGCTGTTTTTT
.	.	TRBV27	TRBJ2-5	CASTTRELQETQYF	TGTGCCAGCACTACGAGGGAACTCCAAGAGACCCAGTACTTC
.	.	TRBV2	TRBJ1-1	CASSLLAGQNTEAFF	TGTGCCAGCAGCCTGCTGGCAGGGCAAAACACTGAAGCTTTCTTT
.	.	TRBV12-5	TRBJ1-5	CASALDDQPQHF	TGTGCTAGTGCTCTTGACGATCAGCCCCAGCATTTT
.	.	TRBV5-1	TRBJ2-1	CASSLERGARGEQFF	TGCGCCAGCAGCTTGGAAAGAGGGGCGCGGGGTGAGCAGTTCTTC
.	TRBD1	TRBV7-9	TRBJ1-4	CASSAPGTGHEKLFF	TGTGCCAGCAGCGCCCCCGGGACAGGGCATGAAAAACTGTTTTTT
.	TRBD1	TRBV15	TRBJ2-3	CATYSGTGHWTDTQYF	TGTGCCACCTACTCCGGGACAGGGCATTGGACAGATACGCAGTATTTT
.	TRBD1	TRBV19	TRBJ2-7	CASRDRGSSYEQYF	TGTGCCAGTCGTGACAGGGGGTCCTCCTACGAGCAGTACTTC
.	TRBD1	TRBV29-1	TRBJ2-4	CSVRQGIQNIQYF	TGCAGCGTTAGACAGGGGATTCAAAACATTCAGTACTTC
.	.	TRBV6-6	TRBJ2-4	CASSSGAEVCF	TGTGCCAGCAGTTCGGGGGCCGAGGTTTGCTTC
.	.	TRBV19	TRBJ1-1	CASSPSAAWLGPNTEAFF	TGTGCCAGTAGTCCCTCTGCGGCGTGGTTAGGGCCGAACACTGAAGCTTTCTTT
.	.	TRBV6-1	TRBJ2-7	CASKRDLLYEQYF	TGTGCCAGCAAACGGGATTTACTCTACGAGCAGTACTTC
.	.	TRBV19	TRBJ1-4	CASSIGRGRHEKLFF	TGTGCCAGTAGTATAGGTAGGGGACGCCATGAAAAACTGTTTTTT
.	TRBD2	TRBV6-5	TRBJ2-7	CASSYSGTSGYEQYF	TGTGCCAGCAGTTACTCCGGGACTAGCGGGTACGAGCAGTACTTC
few	TRBD2	TRBV7-9	TRBJ2-5	CASSSDSGRAVETQYF	TGTGCCAGCAGCTCCGATAGCGGGAGGGCCGTTGAGACCCAGTACTTC
.	TRBD2	TRBV30	TRBJ2-7	CAWSVGGGRPGEQHF	TGTGCCTGGAGTGTCGGGGGCGGGAGGCCCGGGGAGCAGCACTTC
.	.	TRBV29-1	TRBJ1-1	CSVDATGRGNTEAFF	TGCAGCGTTGACGCGACTGGCAGGGGGAACACTGAAGCTTTCTTT
.	.	TRBV9	TRBJ2-2	CASSARGRSGITGELFF	TGTGCCAGCAGCGCCCGGGGGCGGAGTGGGATCACCGGGGAGCTGTTTTTT
.	.	TRBV20-1	TRBJ2-3	CSATEGDTQYF	TGCAGTGCCACCGAGGGAGATACGCAGTATTTT
.	.	TRBV27	TRBJ1-5	CASSLTGNNQPQHF	TGTGCCAGCAGTTTAACGGGGAACAATCAGCCCCAGCATTTT
.	.	TRBV2	TRBJ2-5	CASGKSQGRNGETQYF	TGTGCCAGCGGTAAGAGCCAGGGTCGAAACGGAGAGACCCAGTACTTC
few	TRBD2	TRBV5-1	TRBJ2-5	CASSLTSGRQETQYF	TGCGCCAGCAGCCTGACTAGCGGCCGCCAAGAGACCCAGTACTTC
.	.	TRBV19	TRBJ1-4	CASSRGPTNEKLFF	TGTGCCAGTAGTAGAGGACCGACTAATGAAAAACTGTTTTTT
.	.	TRBV6-1	TRBJ2-7	CASSDMAGEQYF	TGTGCCAGCAGTGATATGGCGGGGGAGCAGTACTTC
.	.	TRBV18	TRBJ2-2	CASSEGPGELFF	TGTGCCAGCTCCGAAGGGCCCGGGGAGCTGTTTTTT
.	.	TRBV30	TRBJ2-2	CAWSEQMGGELFF	TGTGCCTGGAGTGAGCAGATGGGCGGGGAGCTGTTTTTT
.	.	TRBV11-2	TRBJ2-2	CASSPRGTGELFF	TGTGCCAGCAGCCCCCGGGGCACCGGGGAGCTGTTTTTT